This TCR beta chain was sequenced during a study of T cell repertoires in cytomegalovirus infection. About the research overall: An indication of both CMV infection and matching HLA type came from public TCR beta signatures.

TCRdb re-called the reads through MiXCR, storing one row per CDR3 protein. The profile shows around 750,000 distinct CDR3 sequences, over 25% of them singletons. In germline, CDR1 is SGHTA, CDR2 FQGNSA. The CDR3 spans 18 residues. As for this clonotype: Its specificity is not known. This clone may be a read error of a much larger clone one base away.

Study-level points and caveats: Pooled public TCR beta family frequency picked out CMV carriers with the relevant HLA. Dominant in the ex vivo response were TCR beta clonotypes restricted by HLA-C and specific for CMV.

The starting material was cultured CD8+ T cells from PBMCs, obtained from culture after CMV antigen stimulation. This TCR came from a human donor in good health (CMV status not recorded). Some clones in this sample may be carry-over from other donors' samples. The V call is TRBV7-2, the J call TRBJ2-1, with TRBD2 identical over 8 bases. Here the CDR3 reads CASSSPPYVGGAYNVQFF. CDR3 coding DNA: TGTGCCAGCAGCTCCCCCCCTTATGTCGGGGGGGCATACAATGTGCAGTTCTTC.